The following is a T cell receptor (beta chain) sequence with its context. Per the germline V gene, CDR1 is MNHEY and CDR2 is SMNVEV (reference sequence). The CDR3 extends over 16 amino acids. Trimming shortened V by 6 bases and J by 1 base, and 15 bases separated the two germline ends. This record belongs to a study of T cell changes during pregnancy in multiple sclerosis. TCRdb's table, derived via immunoSEQ multiplex PCR, lists solely in-frame clones and lacks some. Of 20,000 to 25,000 clones in the sample, roughly 87% were seen once. The input for sequencing was CD8+ T cells from peripheral blood mononuclear cells, taken after pregnancy. The TCR comes from a female donor with multiple sclerosis, enrolled in a pregnancy study. V and J are TRBV27 and TRBJ2-2; weak D call: TRBD2 (6 bases). Here the CDR3 DNA reads TGTGCCAGCAGGGATAGGGTGGGGGGGAACACCGGGGAGCTGTTTTTT. Its protein is CASRDRVGGNTGELFF.